This T cell receptor beta chain was captured in a study of blood T cell repertoires in COVID-19. About the research overall: The samples span acute and convalescent COVID-19 from the United States, Italy and Spain. T cells, B-cell-depleted T cells, or PBMCs provided the cDNA or gDNA that served as material.

Clinical history reported by participants formed the basis on which cohorts were assigned. Two consecutive negative NP/OP PCR tests, clearance, or resolved symptoms defined Cohort 3 recovery. The assay was immunoSEQ multiplex PCR, and TCRdb's table has in-frame clones only and misses some. The table includes around 500,000 clones, about nine tenths detected once. V dropped 5 bases and J dropped 4 bases, with 9 bases sitting between them. Per germline, CDR1 SGHVS and CDR2 FNYEAQ. The CDR3 consists of 13 residues. Sequencing was performed on PBMCs or T cells enriched from blood (not recorded which). The rearrangement joins TRBV7-6 to TRBJ1-5; D ambiguous. This TCR was recovered from a woman aged 60-75 years who had recovered from COVID-19. The CDR3 DNA sequence: TGTGCCAGCAGCATCTCTCCTAATCAGCCCCAGCATTTT. It is translated as CASSISPNQPQHF.